This is a list of T cell receptor beta chains from one sample in a study of shared clonotypes between healthy human individuals. Data came from immunoSEQ multiplex PCR; TCRdb stores just in-frame clones and leaves some out. The table lists around 2,000,000 clones, less than 95% of them singletons. The sample was naive CD8+ T cells sorted from blood. These receptors were taken from a man between 18 and 29 years old in good health. Both conserved end residues are part of each CDR3. The D gene is left open where the match is weak. Size is stated for part of the rows, as once, few or many counts, or as a class when the clone is expanded.

>.|TRBJ2-7|.|TRBV19
TGTGCCAGTAGTATGACGCACTACACCGCCCACGAGCAGTACTTC
CASSMTHYTAHEQYF
>TRBD1|TRBJ2-3|once|TRBV27
TGTGCCAGCAGTTGGGACAGGGTGAGCACAGATACGCAGTATTTT
CASSWDRVSTDTQYF
>.|TRBJ1-1|.|TRBV6-1
TGTGCCAGCAGTATGCAGGGGTGGTCTGAAGCTTTCTTT
CASSMQGWSEAFF
>.|TRBJ2-2|.|TRBV30
TGTGCCTGGAGTCCCCCCGGTTCGGAGCTGTTTTTT
CAWSPPGSELFF
>.|TRBJ2-2|.|TRBV29-1
TGCAGCGTTGAACTCCCCGAGCACGGGGGAACGAACACCGGGGAGCTGTTTTTT
CSVELPEHGGTNTGELFF
>.|TRBJ2-1|.|TRBV4-3
TGCGCCAGCAGCCGCGCTCTGGGGAATGAGCAGTTCTTC
CASSRALGNEQFF
>.|TRBJ2-1|.|TRBV7-9
TGTGCCAGCAGCACCCCCATAGGACCGGAGGTAAATGAGCAGTTCTTC
CASSTPIGPEVNEQFF
>.|TRBJ1-2|.|TRBV6-1
TGTGCCAGCAGTTGGGGGACGGGCCCTAATACCTTC
CASSWGTGPNTF
>.|TRBJ2-2|once|TRBV11-3
TGTGCCAGCAGCGCCTCTAGGGGCGGTACCGGGGAGCTGTTTTTT
CASSASRGGTGELFF
>.|TRBJ2-5|once|TRBV9
TGTGCCAGCAGCGTAGGTTCTCGAGTAAAGGAGCAAGAGACCCAGTACTTC
CASSVGSRVKEQETQYF
>.|TRBJ1-1|once|TRBV18
TGTGCCAGCTCACCAGGGAGTCACGGACTTGGGACTGAAGCTTTCTTT
CASSPGSHGLGTEAFF
>.|TRBJ2-1|.|TRBV4-3
TGCGCCAGCAGCCAAGATTGGTCGGGAGCAGTTAATGAGCAGTTCTTC
CASSQDWSGAVNEQFF
>TRBD1|TRBJ2-7|.|TRBV5-4
TGTGCCAGCAGCTTCGGGACAGGGGGCCTTGAGCAGTACTTC
CASSFGTGGLEQYF
>.|TRBJ2-1|.|TRBV29-1
TGCAGCGTTGTCAAAAGTAATCCCTACAATGAGCAGTTCTTC
CSVVKSNPYNEQFF
>.|TRBJ2-5|once|TRBV2
TGTGCCAGCAGTGATTTGCAGGCGGTTCAAGAGACCCAGTACTTC
CASSDLQAVQETQYF
>.|TRBJ1-5|.|TRBV6-5
TGTGCCAGCAGTTACGGAGGGGGAGGCAATCAGCCCCAGCATTTT
CASSYGGGGNQPQHF
>.|TRBJ2-5|.|TRBV7-9
TGTGCCAGCAGCTTATGGATCGGACAGCCCGAGGCCCAGTACTTC
CASSLWIGQPEAQYF
>.|TRBJ2-7|.|TRBV6-6
TGTGCCAGCAAAAGGACTGAAAACTACGAGCAGTACTTC
CASKRTENYEQYF
>.|TRBJ2-3|.|TRBV5-1
TGCGCCAGCAGCTTGGAGGTTCCAGATACGCAGTATTTT
CASSLEVPDTQYF
>.|TRBJ1-3|.|TRBV4-2
TGTGCCAGCAGCCAAGATATGGAGGGAGAGGCTGGAAACACCATATATTTT
CASSQDMEGEAGNTIYF
>.|TRBJ1-2|.|TRBV6-5
TGTGCCAGCAGTTCCGGACAGAAATATGGCTACACCTTC
CASSSGQKYGYTF
>.|TRBJ2-2|.|TRBV7-9
TGTGCCAGCAGCTTGGAAAGCCCGGCGGAGCTGTTTTTT
CASSLESPAELFF
>.|TRBJ2-7|.|TRBV4-1
TGCGCCAGCAGCCCCCCGAGGGGCGAGCAGTACTTC
CASSPPRGEQYF
>.|TRBJ2-7|once|TRBV19
TGTGCCACAAGTCTCCGGCCCGACTACGAGCAGTACTTC
CATSLRPDYEQYF
>.|TRBJ2-2|.|TRBV27
TGTGCCAGCAGTCTATCCACCGGGGAGCTGTTTTTT
CASSLSTGELFF
>.|TRBJ2-5|.|TRBV5-6
TGTGCCAGCAGCTTGGGAGGTCTGGAGACCCAGTACTTC
CASSLGGLETQYF
>TRBD1|TRBJ2-3|.|TRBV5-6
TGTGCCAGCAGCTTTCGTTGGGACAGCCTCTCCACAGATACGCAGTATTTT
CASSFRWDSLSTDTQYF
>TRBD1|TRBJ1-2|once|TRBV29-1
TGCAGCGCTACCGGGTTATGGACAGGACTCTATGGCTACACCTTC
CSATGLWTGLYGYTF